The clone carrying this T cell receptor (beta chain) was seen only a few times. Antigen specificity is unknown. The record originates from a study of regulatory T cells in long-lasting Graves disease. Whole-study findings and limits: Results may be inaccurate due to the small sample size. Peripheral blood, not thyroid tissue, was the sole material studied. TCR diversity was lower in persistent Graves' patients than in newly diagnosed ones.

V was pared by 0 bases and J by 5 bases, with 6 bases between. Germline V gene data show CDR1 as SGDLS and CDR2 as YYNGEE. The CDR3 extends over 13 amino acids. The time point is: persistent/refractory GD, antithyroid drugs over 5 years with positive TRAb. The TCR library used RNA extracted from PBMCs. Criteria from the American Thyroid Association guidelines were applied to diagnose Graves' disease. Assembly of TCR beta libraries relied on iRepertoire HTBI primers together with Arm-PCR of CDR3 regions. TCRdb reprocessed the multiplex PCR reads with MiXCR, giving one entry per CDR3 protein. The table has 600,000 to 800,000 distinct CDR3 sequences, 25% to 30% seen once.

The V gene is TRBV9, the J gene TRBJ1-5; no reliable D call. The source was peripheral blood mononuclear cells (PBMCs), collected when the disease was refractory, from a patient treated with antithyroid drugs. The origin of this receptor is a female donor with Graves disease. This CDR3 is CASSVGSDQPQHF. The CDR3 DNA sequence: TGTGCCAGCAGCGTAGGGTCGGATCAGCCCCAGCATTTT.